This TCR beta chain was captured in a study of blood T cell repertoires in COVID-19. Across the study: Samples came from the United States, Italy and Spain, spanning acute and convalescent COVID-19.

Germline assignment: CDR1 SEHNR and CDR2 FQNEAQ (reference sequence). The CDR3 runs 12 residues. V lost 1 base and J 11 bases, leaving 8 bases between the germline ends. Here immunoSEQ multiplex PCR was the method, and the copy in TCRdb shows in-frame clones only, minus some. The sample consists of roughly 480,000 clones, 89% of them appearing once. This sequence joins TRBV7-9 and TRBJ1-4; no definite D call. The receptor was isolated from a young man with COVID-19, enrolled during active disease. Input material: peripheral blood. The CDR3 sequence is CASSLGAGKLFF. As DNA, the CDR3 is TGTGCCAGCAGCTTAGGGGCGGGGAAACTGTTTTTT.